What follows describes a single T cell receptor beta chain. Its antigen is unknown. The data were taken from a study of CD8 T cells in ankylosing spondylitis. TCRdb ran MiXCR on the 5' RACE reads and lists one entry per CDR3 protein. Among roughly 180,000 distinct CDR3 sequences listed, 11% were seen once. Findings of the study overall: A number of the motif variants had already been described in reactive arthritis synovial fluid and blood.

The germline gives CDR1 SEHNR, CDR2 FQNEAQ (reference sequence). V dropped 5 bases and J dropped 3 bases, with 16 bases sitting between them. There are 15 residues in the CDR3. The sample taken for sequencing was blood, either unsorted or a sorted T cell fraction (not recorded which). The V call is TRBV7-9, the J call TRBJ1-2; D is possibly TRBD1 (6 bases). The TCR comes from a male donor with ankylosing spondylitis or in good health (not recorded which). The CDR3 reads CASSRYRERDYGYTF. DNA for the CDR3: TGTGCCAGCAGCCGTTACAGGGAAAGGGACTATGGCTACACCTTC. Together with reference TRBV7-9 and TRBJ1-2, the CDR3 gives the full variable domain: DTGVSQNPRHKITKRGQNVTFRCDPISEHNRLYWYRQTLGQGPEFLTYFQNEAQLEKSRLLSDRFSAERPKGSFSTLEIQRTEQGDSAMYLCASSRYRERDYGYTFGSGTRLTVV.